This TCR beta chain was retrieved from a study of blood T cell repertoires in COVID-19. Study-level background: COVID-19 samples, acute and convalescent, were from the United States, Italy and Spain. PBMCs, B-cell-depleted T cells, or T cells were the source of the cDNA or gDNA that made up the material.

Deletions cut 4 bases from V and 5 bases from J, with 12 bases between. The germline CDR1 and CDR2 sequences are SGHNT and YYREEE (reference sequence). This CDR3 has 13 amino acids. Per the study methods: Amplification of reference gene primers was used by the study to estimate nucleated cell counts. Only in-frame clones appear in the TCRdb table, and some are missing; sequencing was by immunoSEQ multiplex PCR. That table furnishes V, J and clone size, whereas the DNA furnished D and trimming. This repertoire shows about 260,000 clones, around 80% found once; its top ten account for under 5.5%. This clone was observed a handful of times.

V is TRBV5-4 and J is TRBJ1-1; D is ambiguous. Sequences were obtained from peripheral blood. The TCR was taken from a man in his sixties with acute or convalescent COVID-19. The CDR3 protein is CASSPSRTTEAFF. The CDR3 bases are TGTGCCAGCAGCCCTAGCCGAACAACTGAAGCTTTCTTT.